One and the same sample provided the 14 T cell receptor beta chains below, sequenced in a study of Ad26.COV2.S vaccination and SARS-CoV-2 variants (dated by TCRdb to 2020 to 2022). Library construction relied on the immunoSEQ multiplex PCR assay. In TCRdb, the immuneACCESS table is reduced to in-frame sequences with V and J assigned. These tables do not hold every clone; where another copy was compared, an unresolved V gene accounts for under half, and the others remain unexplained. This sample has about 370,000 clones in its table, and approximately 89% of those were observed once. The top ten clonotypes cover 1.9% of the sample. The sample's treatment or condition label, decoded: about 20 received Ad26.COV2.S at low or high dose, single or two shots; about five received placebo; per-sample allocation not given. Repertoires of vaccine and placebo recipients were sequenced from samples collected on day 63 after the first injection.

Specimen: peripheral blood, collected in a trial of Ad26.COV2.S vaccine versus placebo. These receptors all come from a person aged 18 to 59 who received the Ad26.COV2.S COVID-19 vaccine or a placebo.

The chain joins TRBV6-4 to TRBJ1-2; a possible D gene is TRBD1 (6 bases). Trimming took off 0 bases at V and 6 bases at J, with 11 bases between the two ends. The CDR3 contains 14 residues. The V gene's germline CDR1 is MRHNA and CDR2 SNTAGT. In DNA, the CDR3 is TGTGCCAGCAGTGACTCGTCGGGGGCGCATGGCTACACCTTC. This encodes CASSDSSGAHGYTF.

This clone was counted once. CDR3 protein: CASSISAATYEQYF. The CDR3, as DNA: TGTGCCAGTAGTATTTCGGCGGCTACCTACGAGCAGTACTTC. V and J are TRBV19 and TRBJ2-7, with unresolved D. The V gene's germline CDR1 is LNHDA and CDR2 SQIVND (reference sequence). The CDR3 covers 14 residues. The ends were cut back, 3 bases at V and 2 bases at J, with 11 bases in the middle.

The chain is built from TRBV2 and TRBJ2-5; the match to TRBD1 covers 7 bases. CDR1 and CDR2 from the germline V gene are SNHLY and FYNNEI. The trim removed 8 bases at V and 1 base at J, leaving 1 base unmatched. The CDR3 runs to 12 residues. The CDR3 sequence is CASRQGQETQYF. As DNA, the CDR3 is TGTGCCAGCCGACAGGGCCAAGAGACCCAGTACTTC.

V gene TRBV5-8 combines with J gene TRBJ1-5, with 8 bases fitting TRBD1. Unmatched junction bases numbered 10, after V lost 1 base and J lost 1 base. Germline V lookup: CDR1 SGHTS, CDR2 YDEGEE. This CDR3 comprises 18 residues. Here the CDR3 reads CASSLWSTGAKSNQPQHF. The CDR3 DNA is TGTGCCAGCAGCTTGTGGTCGACAGGGGCCAAGAGCAATCAGCCCCAGCATTTT.

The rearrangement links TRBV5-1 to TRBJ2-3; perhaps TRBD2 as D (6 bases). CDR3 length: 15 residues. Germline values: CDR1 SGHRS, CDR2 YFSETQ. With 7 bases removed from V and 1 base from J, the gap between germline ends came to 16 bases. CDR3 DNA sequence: TGCGCCAGCGGGAGGAGGGAGTGGGGCACAGATACGCAGTATTTT. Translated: CASGRREWGTDTQYF.

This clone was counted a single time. The CDR3 nucleotides are TGTGCCAGCAGCGTTGGCCCGACAAGCATGAACACTGAAGCTTTCTTT. The encoded protein is CASSVGPTSMNTEAFF. The chain recombines TRBV9 with TRBJ1-1; unclear D gene. Germline V gene data show CDR1 as SGDLS and CDR2 as YYNGEE. This CDR3 is 16 amino acids long. V lost 2 bases, J lost 0 bases, and 14 bases lay in between.

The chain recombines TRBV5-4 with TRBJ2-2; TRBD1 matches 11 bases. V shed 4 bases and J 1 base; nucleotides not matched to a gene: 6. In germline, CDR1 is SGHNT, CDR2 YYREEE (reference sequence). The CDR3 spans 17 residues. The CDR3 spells CASSLRDRGMNTGELFF. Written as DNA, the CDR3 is TGTGCCAGCAGCCTCCGGGACAGGGGGATGAACACCGGGGAGCTGTTTTTT.

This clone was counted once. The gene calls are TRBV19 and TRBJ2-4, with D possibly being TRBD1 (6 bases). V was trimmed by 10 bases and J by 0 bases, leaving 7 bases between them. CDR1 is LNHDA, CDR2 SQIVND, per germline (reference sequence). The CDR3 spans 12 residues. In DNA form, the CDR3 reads TGTGCCACAGGGGTAGCCAAAAACATTCAGTACTTC. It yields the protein CATGVAKNIQYF. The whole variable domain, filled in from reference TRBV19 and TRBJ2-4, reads DGGITQSPKYLFRKEGQNVTLSCEQNLNHDAMYWYRQDPGQGLRLIYYSQIVNDFQKGDIAEGYSVSREKKESFPLTVTSAQKNPTAFYLCATGVAKNIQYFGAGTRLSVL.

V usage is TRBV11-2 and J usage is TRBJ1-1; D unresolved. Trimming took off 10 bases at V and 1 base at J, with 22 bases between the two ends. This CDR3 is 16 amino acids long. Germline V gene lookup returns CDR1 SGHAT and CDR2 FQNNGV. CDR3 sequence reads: CATKLRPDRANTEAFF. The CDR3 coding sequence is TGTGCCACCAAGCTTAGACCCGACCGAGCGAACACTGAAGCTTTCTTT.

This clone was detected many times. The CDR3, as DNA: TGTGCCAGCAGCCAAGAGTGGAACCAAGAGACCCAGTACTTC. This translates into CASSQEWNQETQYF. The chain has TRBV4-2 and TRBJ2-5; D remains ambiguous. The germline V and J ends were trimmed by 0 bases and 0 bases, with 5 bases remaining between them. The germline V gene has CDR1 LGHNA and CDR2 YNFKEQ. The CDR3 extends over 14 amino acids.

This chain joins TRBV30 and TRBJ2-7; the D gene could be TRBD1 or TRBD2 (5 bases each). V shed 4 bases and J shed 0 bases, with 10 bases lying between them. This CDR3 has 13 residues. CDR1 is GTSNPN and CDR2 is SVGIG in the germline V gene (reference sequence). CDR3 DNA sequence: TGTGCCTGGAACGGGGCCGGCTCCTACGAGCAGTACTTC. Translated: CAWNGAGSYEQYF.

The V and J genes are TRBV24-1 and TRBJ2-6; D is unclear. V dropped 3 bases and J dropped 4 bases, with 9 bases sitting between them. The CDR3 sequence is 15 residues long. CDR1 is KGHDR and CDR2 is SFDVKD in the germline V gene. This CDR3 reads CATSDRLGGANVLTF. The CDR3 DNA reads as TGTGCCACCAGTGATAGGCTTGGCGGGGCCAACGTCCTGACTTTC.

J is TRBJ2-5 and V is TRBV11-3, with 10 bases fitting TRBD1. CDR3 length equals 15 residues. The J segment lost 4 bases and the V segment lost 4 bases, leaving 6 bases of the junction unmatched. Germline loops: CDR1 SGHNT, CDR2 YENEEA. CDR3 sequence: CASSYRTGGRETQYF. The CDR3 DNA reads TGTGCCAGCAGCTACCGGACAGGGGGGCGAGAGACCCAGTACTTC.

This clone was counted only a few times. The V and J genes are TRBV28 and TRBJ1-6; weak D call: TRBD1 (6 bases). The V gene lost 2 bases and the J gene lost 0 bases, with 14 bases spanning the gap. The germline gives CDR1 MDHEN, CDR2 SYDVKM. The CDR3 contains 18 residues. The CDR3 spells CASSLPRGGSSYNSPLHF. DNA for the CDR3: TGTGCCAGCAGTTTACCCCGAGGGGGGAGCTCCTATAATTCACCCCTCCACTTT.